This TCR beta chain was observed in a study of T cell responses to AZD1222 COVID-19 vaccine. As for the study in general: Second doses that came at about 4 or about 12 weeks were put together.

The table came from immunoSEQ multiplex PCR; TCRdb's copy has only in-frame clones and leaves some out. Altogether about 85,000 clones are present, 88% being singletons, with the ten largest covering approximately 15%. The TCR originated in an adult in good health. The specimen was peripheral blood, collected on day 0 of AZD1222 vaccination.

The CDR3 sequence is CASSSGPMEYGYTF. CDR3 DNA sequence: TGTGCCAGCAGCTCCGGCCCTATGGAGTATGGCTACACCTTC. The chain combines TRBV2 with TRBJ1-2; D ambiguous. Germline assignment: CDR1 SNHLY and CDR2 FYNNEI. This CDR3 is 14 amino acids long. The ends were cut back, 6 bases at V and 5 bases at J, with 16 bases in the middle. The complete variable domain, with remaining parts taken from reference TRBV2 and TRBJ1-2, reads EPEVTQTPSHQVTQMGQEVILRCVPISNHLYFYWYRQILGQKVEFLVSFYNNEISEKSEIFDDQFSVERPDGSNFTLKIRSTKLEDSAMYFCASSSGPMEYGYTFGSGTRLTVV.